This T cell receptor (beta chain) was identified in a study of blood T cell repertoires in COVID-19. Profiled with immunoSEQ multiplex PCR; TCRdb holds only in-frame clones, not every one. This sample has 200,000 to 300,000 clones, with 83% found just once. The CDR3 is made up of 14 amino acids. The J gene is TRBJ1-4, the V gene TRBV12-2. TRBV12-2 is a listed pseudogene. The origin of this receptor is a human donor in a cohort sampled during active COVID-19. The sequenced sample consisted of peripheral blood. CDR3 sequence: CASRLGDSWEKLFF. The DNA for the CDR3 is TGTGCAAGTCGCTTAGGGGACTCTTGGGAAAAACTGTTTTTT.